This TCR beta chain came from a study of control samples from healthy donors and cancer patients. Measured with immunoSEQ multiplex PCR; TCRdb has only the in-frame clones, and not every one. The data show around 130,000 clones, around nine tenths seen once. The V gene's germline CDR1 is WSHSY and CDR2 SAAADI. The CDR3 is 14 residues long. Unmatched junction bases numbered 7, after V lost 4 bases and J lost 10 bases. Specimen: blood. The sequence was obtained from a man aged 45 to 65 in good health. The V and J genes are TRBV10-2 and TRBJ1-6; 7 nucleotides agree with TRBD1. CDR3 in DNA: TGCGCCAGCAGTGCCCTAGACAGGGTATCACCCCTCCACTTT. This gives the protein CASSALDRVSPLHF.